This TCR beta chain was captured by sequencing in a study of cytomegalovirus exposure and HLA in healthy donors. The PCR employed 60 Vbeta primers together with 13 Jbeta primers. TCRdb keeps only in-frame clones here, not all; method: immunoSEQ multiplex PCR. In the table there are under 150,000 clones, approximately 81% of which are singletons. Germline values: CDR1 ENHRY, CDR2 SYGVKD. This CDR3 is 13 amino acids long. Trimming took off 6 bases at V and 1 base at J, with 9 bases between the two ends. General study findings and limits: In the analysis, some V segments, TRBV6-2 and TRBV6-3 included, were excluded as indistinguishable. In a later analysis, HLA-C alleles had the fewest associated TCRs, DRB1 alleles the most.

Of note for this clone: What it binds is unknown.

The chain employs TRBV10-3 and TRBJ1-1; D call uncertain. The clonotype originates from a young man in good health and CMV-seronegative. What was sequenced was PBMCs. The CDR3 DNA sequence: TGTGCCATCAGAGTAACAGCGAACACTGAAGCTTTCTTT. Translated: CAIRVTANTEAFF.